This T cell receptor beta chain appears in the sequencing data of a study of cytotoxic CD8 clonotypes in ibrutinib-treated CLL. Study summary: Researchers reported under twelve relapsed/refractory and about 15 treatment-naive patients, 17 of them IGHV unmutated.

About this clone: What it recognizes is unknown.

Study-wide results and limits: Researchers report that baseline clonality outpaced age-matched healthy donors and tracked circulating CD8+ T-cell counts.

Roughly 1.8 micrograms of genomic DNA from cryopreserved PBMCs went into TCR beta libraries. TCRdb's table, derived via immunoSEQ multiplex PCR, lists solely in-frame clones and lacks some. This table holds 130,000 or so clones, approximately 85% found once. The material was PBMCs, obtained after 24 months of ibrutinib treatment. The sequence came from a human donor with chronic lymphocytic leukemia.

This chain's CDR3 is CASSLDRNQPQHF. As DNA, the CDR3 is TGTGCCAGCAGCCTGGACAGAAATCAGCCCCAGCATTTT. This rearrangement joins TRBV7-3 to TRBJ1-5; weak D call: TRBD1 (6 bases). Per germline, CDR1 SGHTA and CDR2 FQGTGA. V was shortened by 5 bases and J by 4 bases, with 9 bases between the two germline ends. CDR3 length: 13 amino acids.